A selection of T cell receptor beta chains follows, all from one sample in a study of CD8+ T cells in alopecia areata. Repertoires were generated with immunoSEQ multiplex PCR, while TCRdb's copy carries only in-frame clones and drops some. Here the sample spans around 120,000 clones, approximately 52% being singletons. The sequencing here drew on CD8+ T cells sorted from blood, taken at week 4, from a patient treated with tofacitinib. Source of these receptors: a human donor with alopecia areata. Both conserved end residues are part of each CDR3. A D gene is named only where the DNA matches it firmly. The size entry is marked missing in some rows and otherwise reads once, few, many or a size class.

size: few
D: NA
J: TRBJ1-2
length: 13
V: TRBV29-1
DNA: TGCAGCGTTGACAGAGCCTCGGACTATGGCTACACCTTC
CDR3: CSVDRASDYGYTF

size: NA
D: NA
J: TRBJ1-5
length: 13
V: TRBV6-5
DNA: TGTGCCAGCAGTCCACAGGGATACCAGCCCCAGCATTTT
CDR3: CASSPQGYQPQHF

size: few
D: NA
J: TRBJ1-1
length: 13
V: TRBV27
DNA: TGTGCCAGCAGTTTATTAACGGACACTGAAGCTTTCTTT
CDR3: CASSLLTDTEAFF

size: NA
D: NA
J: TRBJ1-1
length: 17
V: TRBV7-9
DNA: TGTGCCAGCAGCTTAGTAGGACAAGGGTCCCCGAACACTGAAGCTTTCTTT
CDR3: CASSLVGQGSPNTEAFF

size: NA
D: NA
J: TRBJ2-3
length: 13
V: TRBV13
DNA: TGTGCCAGCAGCTTTTCCAGTCGAGATACGCAGTATTTT
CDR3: CASSFSSRDTQYF

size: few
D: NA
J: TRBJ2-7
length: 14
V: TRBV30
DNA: TGTGCCTGGAGTGGGCCCTACCGGGACTACGAGCAGTACTTC
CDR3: CAWSGPYRDYEQYF

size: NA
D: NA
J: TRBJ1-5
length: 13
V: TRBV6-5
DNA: TGTGCCAGCAGTTACGCAAGGGGTCAGCCCCAGCATTTT
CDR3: CASSYARGQPQHF

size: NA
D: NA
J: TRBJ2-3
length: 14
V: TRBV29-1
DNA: TGCAGCGTTGAGGGACTTGAGGTGGCAGATACGCAGTATTTT
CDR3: CSVEGLEVADTQYF

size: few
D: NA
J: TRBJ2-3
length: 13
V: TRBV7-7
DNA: TGTGCTAGCAGCTTAGAACCGACAGATACGCAGTATTTT
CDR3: CASSLEPTDTQYF

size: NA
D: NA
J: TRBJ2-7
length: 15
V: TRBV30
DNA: TGTGCCTGGGAGAAGGGGTCCGGAAAATCCTACGAGCAGTACTTC
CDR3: CAWEKGSGKSYEQYF

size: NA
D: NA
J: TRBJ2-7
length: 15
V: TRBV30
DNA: TGTGCCTGGAGAGGGAAACTTCACCCCCCCTACGAGCAGTACTTC
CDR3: CAWRGKLHPPYEQYF

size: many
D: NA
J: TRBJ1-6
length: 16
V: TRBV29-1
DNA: TGCAGCGTTGAAGCGCCCGGTGAGGGATATAATTCACCCCTCCACTTT
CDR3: CSVEAPGEGYNSPLHF

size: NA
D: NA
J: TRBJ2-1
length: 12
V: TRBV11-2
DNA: TGTGCCAGCAGCTTAGTTGGGGTAGGGCAGTTCTTC
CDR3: CASSLVGVGQFF

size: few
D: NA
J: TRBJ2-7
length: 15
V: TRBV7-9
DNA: TGTGCCAGCAGCTTAGTCGGGGGTCCCTCCTACGAGCAGTACTTC
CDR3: CASSLVGGPSYEQYF

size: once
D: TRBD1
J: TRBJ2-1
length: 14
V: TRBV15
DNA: TGTGCCGCCGGGACAGGGATGGCATACAATGAGCAGTTCTTC
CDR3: CAAGTGMAYNEQFF

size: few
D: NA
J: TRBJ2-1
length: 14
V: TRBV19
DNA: TGTGCCAGTAGTATGATAGGGAACCTCAATGAGCAGTTCTTC
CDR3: CASSMIGNLNEQFF

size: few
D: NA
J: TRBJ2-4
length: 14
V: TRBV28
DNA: TGTGCCAGCAGGAGGTTGAGGTCGGGGCCCATTCAGTACTTC
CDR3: CASRRLRSGPIQYF

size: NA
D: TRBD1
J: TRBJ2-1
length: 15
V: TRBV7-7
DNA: TGTGCCAGCAGTGGGACAGGTGGGGGCTACAATGAGCAGTTCTTC
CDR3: CASSGTGGGYNEQFF

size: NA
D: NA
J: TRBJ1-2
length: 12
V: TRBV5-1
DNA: TGCGCCAGCAGCTTGGACATTGATGGCTACACCTTC
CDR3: CASSLDIDGYTF

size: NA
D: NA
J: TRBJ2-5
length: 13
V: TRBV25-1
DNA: TGTGCCAGCAGTGAGTCCCTCCAAGAGACCCAGTACTTC
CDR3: CASSESLQETQYF

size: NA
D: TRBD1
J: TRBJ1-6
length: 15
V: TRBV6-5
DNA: TGTGCCAGCAGCGCCTCGACAGGGATTAATTCACCCCTCCACTTT
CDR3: CASSASTGINSPLHF

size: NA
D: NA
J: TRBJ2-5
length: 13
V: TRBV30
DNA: TGTGCCTGGAGGGGACCGAGTAAAGAGACCCAGTACTTC
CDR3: CAWRGPSKETQYF

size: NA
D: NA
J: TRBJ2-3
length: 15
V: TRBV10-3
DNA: TGTGCCATCAGTGAGTCAGGGGTTACCCAAGATACGCAGTATTTT
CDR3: CAISESGVTQDTQYF

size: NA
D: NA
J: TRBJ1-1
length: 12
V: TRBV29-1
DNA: TGCAGCGTTGTTTATTTGAACACTGAAGCTTTCTTT
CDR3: CSVVYLNTEAFF

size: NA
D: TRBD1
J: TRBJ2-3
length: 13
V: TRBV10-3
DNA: TGTGCCACCTTGGACAGGGGGGCAGATACGCAGTATTTT
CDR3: CATLDRGADTQYF

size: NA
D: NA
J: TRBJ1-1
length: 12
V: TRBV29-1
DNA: TGCAGCGGCTGCTACATGAACACTGAAGCTTTCTTT
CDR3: CSGCYMNTEAFF

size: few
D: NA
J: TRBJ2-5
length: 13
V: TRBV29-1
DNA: TGCAGCGTTGAAGGGGAGGCCATAGAGACCCAGTACTTC
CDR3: CSVEGEAIETQYF

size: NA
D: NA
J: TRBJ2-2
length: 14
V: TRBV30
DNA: TGTGCCTGGCAGAACGACCAATGGACCGGGGAGCTGTTTTTT
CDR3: CAWQNDQWTGELFF

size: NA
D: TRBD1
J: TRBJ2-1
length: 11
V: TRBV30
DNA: TGTGCCTGGAGTTCGGGACAGGAGCAGTTCTTC
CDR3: CAWSSGQEQFF

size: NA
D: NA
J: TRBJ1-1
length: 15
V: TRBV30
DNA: TGTGCCTGGAGTGACAGCCACCTCGGCAACACTGAAGCTTTCTTT
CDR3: CAWSDSHLGNTEAFF

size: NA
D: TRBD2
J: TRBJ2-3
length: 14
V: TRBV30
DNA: TGTGCCTGGGCGCTAGCGGGGGACCAAGATACGCAGTATTTT
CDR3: CAWALAGDQDTQYF

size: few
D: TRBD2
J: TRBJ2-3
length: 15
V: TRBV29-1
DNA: TGCAGCGTCCACGAACTAGCGGATCCCACAGATACGCAGTATTTT
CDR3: CSVHELADPTDTQYF

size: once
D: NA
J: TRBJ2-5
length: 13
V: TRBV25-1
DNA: TGTGCCAGCAGTGACGGATACCAAGAGACCCAGTACTTC
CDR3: CASSDGYQETQYF

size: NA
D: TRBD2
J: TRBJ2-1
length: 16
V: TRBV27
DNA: TGTGCCAGCAGTCCCGTCACTAGCGGGGGGCCCAATGAGCAGTTCTTC
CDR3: CASSPVTSGGPNEQFF

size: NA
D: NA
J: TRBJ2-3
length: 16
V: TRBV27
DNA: TGTGCCAGCAGTCCTACTCTAGCGAGGGTTACAGATACGCAGTATTTT
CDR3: CASSPTLARVTDTQYF

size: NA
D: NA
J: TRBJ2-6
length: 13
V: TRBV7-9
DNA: TGTGCCAGCAGCTTTTTGGAGGCCAACGTCCTGACTTTC
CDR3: CASSFLEANVLTF

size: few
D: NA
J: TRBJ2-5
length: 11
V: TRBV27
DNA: TGTGCCAGCAGTTTGGGACAGACCCAGTACTTC
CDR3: CASSLGQTQYF

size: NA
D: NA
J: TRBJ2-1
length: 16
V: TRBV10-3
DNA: TGTGCCATCGCTGAAGGGAGCCAGAGCTCCTACAATGAGCAGTTCTTC
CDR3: CAIAEGSQSSYNEQFF

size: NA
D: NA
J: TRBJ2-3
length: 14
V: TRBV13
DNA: TGTGCCAGCAGTCCGACACAGGTACTAGATACGCAGTATTTT
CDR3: CASSPTQVLDTQYF

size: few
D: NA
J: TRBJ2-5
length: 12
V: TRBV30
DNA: TGTGCCTGGAGCGTGGACGGCGTGACCCAGTACTTC
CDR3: CAWSVDGVTQYF

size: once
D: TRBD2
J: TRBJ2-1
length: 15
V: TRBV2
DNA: TGTGCCAGCAGTGAGGGTAGCGGGGGCCCCAATGAGCAGTTCTTC
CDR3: CASSEGSGGPNEQFF

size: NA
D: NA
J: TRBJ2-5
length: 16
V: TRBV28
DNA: TGTGCCAGCAGTTCACCATTCGGAGGGTCCTGGGAGACCCAGTACTTC
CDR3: CASSSPFGGSWETQYF

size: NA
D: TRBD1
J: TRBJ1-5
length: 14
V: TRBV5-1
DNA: TGCGCCAGCAGCCCCGGGGACAGGGGTCAGCCCCAGCATTTT
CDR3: CASSPGDRGQPQHF

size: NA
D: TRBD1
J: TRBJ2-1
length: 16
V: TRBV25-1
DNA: TGTGCCAGCAGTGGCCGGGACGAGGGGGCGCTGAATGAGCAGTTCTTC
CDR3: CASSGRDEGALNEQFF

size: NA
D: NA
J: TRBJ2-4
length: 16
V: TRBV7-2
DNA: TGTGCCAGCAGCTTAGAGGTAGCCTTAGCCAAAAACATTCAGTACTTC
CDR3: CASSLEVALAKNIQYF

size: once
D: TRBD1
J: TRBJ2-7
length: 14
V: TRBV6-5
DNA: TGTGCCAGCAGTCCGGACAGGGGTGCCTACGAGCAGTACTTC
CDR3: CASSPDRGAYEQYF

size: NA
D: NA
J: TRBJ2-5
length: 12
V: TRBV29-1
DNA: TGCAGCGTTGAAGGGAACGAGGAGACCCAGTACTTC
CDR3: CSVEGNEETQYF

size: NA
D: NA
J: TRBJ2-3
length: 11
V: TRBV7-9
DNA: TGTGCCAGCAGGAGCACAGATACGCAGTATTTT
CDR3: CASRSTDTQYF

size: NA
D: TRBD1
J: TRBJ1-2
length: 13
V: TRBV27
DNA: TGTGCCAGCAGTTCCTACAGGGACAGTGGCTACACCTTC
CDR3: CASSSYRDSGYTF

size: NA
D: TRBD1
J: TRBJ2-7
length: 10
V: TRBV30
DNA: TGTGCCTGGGAACAGGGGGAGCAGTACTTC
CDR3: CAWEQGEQYF

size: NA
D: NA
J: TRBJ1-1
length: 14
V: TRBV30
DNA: TGTGCCTGGAGTGGCTACAAGGTCCAACGTGAAGCTTTCTTT
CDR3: CAWSGYKVQREAFF

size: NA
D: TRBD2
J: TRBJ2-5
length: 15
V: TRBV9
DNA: TGTGCCAGCAGCCCCTTTGGGGAGGGCCCCGAGACCCAGTACTTC
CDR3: CASSPFGEGPETQYF

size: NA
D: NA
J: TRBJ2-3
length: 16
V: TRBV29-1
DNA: TGCAGCGTTGGGGCCCAGGGTGGTTTGGTCAGGGATACGCAGTATTTT
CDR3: CSVGAQGGLVRDTQYF

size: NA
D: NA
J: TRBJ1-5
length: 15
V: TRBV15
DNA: TGTGCCACCAGCAGAGATCGGGGGAGGGGTCAGCCCCAGCATTTT
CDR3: CATSRDRGRGQPQHF